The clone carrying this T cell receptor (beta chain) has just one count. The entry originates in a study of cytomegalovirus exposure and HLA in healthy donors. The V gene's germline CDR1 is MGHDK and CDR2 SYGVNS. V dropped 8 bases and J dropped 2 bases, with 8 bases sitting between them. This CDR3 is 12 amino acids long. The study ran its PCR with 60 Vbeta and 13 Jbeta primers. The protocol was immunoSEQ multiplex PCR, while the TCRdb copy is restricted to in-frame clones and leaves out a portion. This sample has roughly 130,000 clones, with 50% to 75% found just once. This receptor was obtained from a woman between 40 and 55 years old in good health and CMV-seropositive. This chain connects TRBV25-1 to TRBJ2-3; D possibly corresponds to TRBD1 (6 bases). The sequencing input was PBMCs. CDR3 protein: CASGGFTDTQYF. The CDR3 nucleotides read TGTGCCAGCGGGGGCTTCACAGATACGCAGTATTTT.